The 10 T cell receptor beta chains below all came from one sample that was sequenced in a study of technical replicates of blood from several donors. Clones were read by immunoSEQ multiplex PCR, and TCRdb kept only the in-frame ones, dropping some. The top ten clones hold 0.3% to 0.45% of a sample with over 80,000 clones, around 96% of them seen once. The material sequenced was T cells isolated from PBMCs. The source of these receptors is a human donor in good health.

The chain combines TRBV7-9 with TRBJ1-1, with TRBD1 identical over 8 bases. Germline CDR1 is SEHNR and CDR2 is FQNEAQ (reference sequence). CDR3 length: 14 amino acids. V shed 6 bases and J 1 base; nucleotides not matched to a gene: 4. The CDR3 region is CASRPQGANTEAFF. CDR3 DNA sequence: TGTGCCAGCAGGCCTCAGGGGGCGAACACTGAAGCTTTCTTT.

The chain couples TRBV11-2 to TRBJ1-1, with D perhaps matching TRBD1 (5 bases). Germline-derived CDR1 and CDR2 are SGHAT and FQNNGV. V lost 2 bases and J 2 bases, leaving 9 bases between the germline ends. This CDR3 region has 14 residues. This chain's CDR3 is CASSLIGVNTEAFF. The CDR3 DNA reads TGTGCCAGCAGCTTAATAGGGGTTAACACTGAAGCTTTCTTT.

This rearrangement joins TRBV7-9 to TRBJ1-4; D is unclear. Germline V gene sequence: CDR1 SEHNR, CDR2 FQNEAQ (reference sequence). The CDR3 is 15 residues long. Trimming removed 2 bases at V and 5 bases at J, with 12 bases between. CDR3 residues: CASSLKSAGNEKLFF. DNA for the CDR3: TGTGCCAGCAGCTTAAAGTCCGCAGGCAATGAAAAACTGTTTTTT.

This chain joins TRBV7-3 and TRBJ2-2; D is perhaps TRBD2 (5 bases). The germline V and J ends were trimmed by 3 bases and 6 bases, with 17 bases remaining between them. CDR3 length equals 16 residues. CDR1 is SGHTA, CDR2 FQGTGA, per germline. The CDR3 protein is CASSFIPGTMAGELFF. CDR3 sequence (DNA): TGTGCCAGCAGCTTCATCCCGGGAACTATGGCCGGGGAGCTGTTTTTT.

V is TRBV7-3 and J is TRBJ2-1; 11 positions agree with TRBD2. Trimming at V came to 5 bases and at J to 8 bases, leaving 11 bases not matched to a gene. This CDR3 contains 16 residues. The germline V gene has CDR1 SGHTA and CDR2 FQGTGA. Here the CDR3 reads CASSPQPLAGAYEQFF. Written as DNA, the CDR3 is TGTGCCAGCAGCCCCCAACCACTAGCGGGAGCATATGAGCAGTTCTTC.

This chain links TRBV7-9 with TRBJ2-3, with D possibly TRBD2 on 5 matching bases. The V gene lost 6 bases and the J gene lost 5 bases, with 9 bases spanning the gap. The CDR3 totals 12 residues. The germline gives CDR1 SEHNR, CDR2 FQNEAQ (reference sequence). The CDR3: CASRTEGDTQYF. CDR3 coding DNA: TGTGCCAGCAGGACCGAGGGAGATACGCAGTATTTT.

The chain uses TRBV9 and TRBJ2-2; D perhaps matches TRBD1 (6 bases). CDR1 is SGDLS, CDR2 YYNGEE, per germline. This CDR3 contains 15 residues. The V end was cut by 3 bases, the J end by 1 base, with 10 bases between. CDR3 region: CASSAMTGNTGELFF. The CDR3 region has the DNA TGTGCCAGCAGCGCTATGACAGGGAACACCGGGGAGCTGTTTTTT.

The J gene is TRBJ2-7, the V gene TRBV12-5; no clear D gene. Trimming removed 2 bases at V and 6 bases at J, with 11 bases between. Germline CDR1 LGHNT, CDR2 FRNRAP. The CDR3 is 13 amino acids. The chain's CDR3 is CASGLTTSREQYF. The CDR3 DNA follows: TGTGCTAGTGGTTTGACGACATCCCGCGAGCAGTACTTC.

J is TRBJ2-7 and V is TRBV7-9; 9 bases match TRBD1. Germline assignment: CDR1 SEHNR and CDR2 FQNEAQ (reference sequence). This CDR3 has 15 amino acids. After removal of 5 bases from V and 6 bases from J, the junction contained 11 bases not matched to a gene. CDR3 DNA: TGTGCCAGCAGCCCAAGACCGGGACAGGGTATCGAGCAGTACTTC. Encoded protein: CASSPRPGQGIEQYF.

This chain uses TRBV7-2 with TRBJ1-2, with unresolved D. Germline loops: CDR1 SGHTA, CDR2 FQGNSA. CDR3 length equals 15 residues. The V gene lost 1 base and the J gene lost 5 bases, with 14 bases spanning the gap. This chain's CDR3 is CASSLGGGILYGYTF. The CDR3 nucleotides read TGTGCCAGCAGCTTAGGAGGAGGGATCTTGTATGGCTACACCTTC.